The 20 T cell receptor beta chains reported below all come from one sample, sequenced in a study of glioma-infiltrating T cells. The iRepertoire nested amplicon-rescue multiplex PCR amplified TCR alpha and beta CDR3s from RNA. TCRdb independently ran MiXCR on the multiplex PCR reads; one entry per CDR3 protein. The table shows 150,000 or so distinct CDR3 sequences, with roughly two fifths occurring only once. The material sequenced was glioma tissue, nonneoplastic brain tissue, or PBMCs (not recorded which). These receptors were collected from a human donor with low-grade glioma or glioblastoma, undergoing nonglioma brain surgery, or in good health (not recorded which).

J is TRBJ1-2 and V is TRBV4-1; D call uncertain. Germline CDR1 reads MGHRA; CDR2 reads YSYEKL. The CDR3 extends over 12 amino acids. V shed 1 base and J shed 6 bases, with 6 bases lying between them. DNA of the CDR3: TGCGCCAGCAGCCAAGGAACAGATGGCTACACCTTC. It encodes CASSQGTDGYTF.

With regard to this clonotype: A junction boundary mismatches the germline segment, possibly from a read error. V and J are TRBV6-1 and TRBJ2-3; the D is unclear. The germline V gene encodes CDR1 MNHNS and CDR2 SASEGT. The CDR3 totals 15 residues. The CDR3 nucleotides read TGTGCCAGCAGCCTCCTATTGCATAGCACAGATACGCAGTGTTTT. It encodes CASSLLLHSTDTQCF.

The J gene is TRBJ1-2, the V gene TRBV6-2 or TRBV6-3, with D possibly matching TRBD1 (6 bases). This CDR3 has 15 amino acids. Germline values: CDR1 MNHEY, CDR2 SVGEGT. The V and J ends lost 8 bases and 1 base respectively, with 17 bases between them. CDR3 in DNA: TGTGCCAGCTCTACGGACAGTAACGTTAACTATGGCTACACCTTC. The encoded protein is CASSTDSNVNYGYTF.

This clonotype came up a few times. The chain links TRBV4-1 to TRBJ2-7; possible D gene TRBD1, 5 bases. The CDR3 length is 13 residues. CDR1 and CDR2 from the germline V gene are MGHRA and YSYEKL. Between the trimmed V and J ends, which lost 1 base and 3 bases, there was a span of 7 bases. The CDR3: CASSQAQGYEQYF. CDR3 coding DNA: TGCGCCAGCAGCCAAGCGCAGGGCTACGAGCAGTACTTC.

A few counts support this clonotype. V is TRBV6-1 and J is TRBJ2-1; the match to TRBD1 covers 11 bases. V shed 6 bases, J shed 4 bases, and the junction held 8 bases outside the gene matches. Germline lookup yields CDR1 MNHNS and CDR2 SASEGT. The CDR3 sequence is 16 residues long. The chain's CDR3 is CASRPLGQGAYNEQFF. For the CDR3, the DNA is TGTGCCAGCAGACCCCTAGGACAGGGGGCATACAATGAGCAGTTCTTC.

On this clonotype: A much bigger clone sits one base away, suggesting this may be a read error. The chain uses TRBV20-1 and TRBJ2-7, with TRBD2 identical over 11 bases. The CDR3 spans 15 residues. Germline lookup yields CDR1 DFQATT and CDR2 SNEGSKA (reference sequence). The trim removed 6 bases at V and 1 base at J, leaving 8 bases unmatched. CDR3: CSAAIAGGGSYEQYF. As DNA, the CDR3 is TGCAGTGCCGCAATAGCGGGAGGGGGTTCCTACGAGCAGTACTTC.

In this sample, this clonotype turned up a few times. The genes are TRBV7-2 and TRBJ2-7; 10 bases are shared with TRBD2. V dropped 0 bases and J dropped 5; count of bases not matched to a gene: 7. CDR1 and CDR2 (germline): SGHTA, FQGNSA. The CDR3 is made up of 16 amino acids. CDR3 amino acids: CASSLAFSGRSHEQYF. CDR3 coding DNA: TGTGCCAGCAGCTTAGCATTTAGCGGGAGGAGCCACGAGCAGTACTTC.

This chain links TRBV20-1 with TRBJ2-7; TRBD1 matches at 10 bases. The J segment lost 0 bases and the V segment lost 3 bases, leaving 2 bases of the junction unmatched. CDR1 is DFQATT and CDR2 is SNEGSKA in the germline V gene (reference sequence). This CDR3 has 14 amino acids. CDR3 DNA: TGCAGTGCTAGGGACAGGGGGTCCTCCTACGAGCAGTACTTC. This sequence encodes CSARDRGSSYEQYF.

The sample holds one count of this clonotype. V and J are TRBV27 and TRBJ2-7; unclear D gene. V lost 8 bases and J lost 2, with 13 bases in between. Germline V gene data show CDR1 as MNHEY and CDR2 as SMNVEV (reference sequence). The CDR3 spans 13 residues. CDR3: CASGYPPTYEQYF. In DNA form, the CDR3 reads TGTGCCAGCGGTTACCCCCCCACCTACGAGCAGTACTTC.

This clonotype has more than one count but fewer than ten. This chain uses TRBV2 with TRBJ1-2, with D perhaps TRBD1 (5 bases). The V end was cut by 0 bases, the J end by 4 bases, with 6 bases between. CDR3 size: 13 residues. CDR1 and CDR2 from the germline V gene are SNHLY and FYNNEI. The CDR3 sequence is CASSEATGYGYTF. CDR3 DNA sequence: TGTGCCAGCAGTGAAGCCACAGGCTATGGCTACACCTTC.

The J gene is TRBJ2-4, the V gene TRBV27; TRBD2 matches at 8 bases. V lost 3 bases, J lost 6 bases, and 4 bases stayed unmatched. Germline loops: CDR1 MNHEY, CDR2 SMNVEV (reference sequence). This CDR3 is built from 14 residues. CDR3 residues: CASSFSGVTNIQYF. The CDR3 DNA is TGTGCCAGCAGTTTTAGCGGGGTAACAAACATTCAGTACTTC.

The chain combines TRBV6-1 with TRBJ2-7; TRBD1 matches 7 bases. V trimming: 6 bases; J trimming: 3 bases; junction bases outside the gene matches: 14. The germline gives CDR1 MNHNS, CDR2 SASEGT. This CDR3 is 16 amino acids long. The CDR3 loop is CASRPSTGSPYYEQYF. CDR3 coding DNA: TGTGCCAGCAGACCCTCGACAGGGTCCCCATACTACGAGCAGTACTTC.

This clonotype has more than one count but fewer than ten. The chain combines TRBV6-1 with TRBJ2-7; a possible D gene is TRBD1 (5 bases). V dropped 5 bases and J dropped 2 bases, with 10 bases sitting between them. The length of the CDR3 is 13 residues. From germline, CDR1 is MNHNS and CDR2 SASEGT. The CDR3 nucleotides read TGTGCCAGCAGTTATCAGGGCGCCTACGAGCAGTACTTC. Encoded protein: CASSYQGAYEQYF.

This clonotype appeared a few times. CDR3 bases: TGCAGTGCGCAGTGGACAGGGGGTAGTGGCTACACCTTC. This gives the protein CSAQWTGGSGYTF. The chain combines TRBV20-1 with TRBJ1-2; 10 positions match TRBD1. Germline-derived CDR1 and CDR2 are DFQATT and SNEGSKA (reference sequence). Trimming at V came to 6 bases and at J to 7 bases, leaving 8 bases not matched to a gene. This CDR3 has 13 amino acids.

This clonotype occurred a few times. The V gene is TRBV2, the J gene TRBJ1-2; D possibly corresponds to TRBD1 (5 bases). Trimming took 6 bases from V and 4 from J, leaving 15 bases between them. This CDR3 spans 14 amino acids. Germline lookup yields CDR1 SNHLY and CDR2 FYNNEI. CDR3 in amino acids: CASSPDGGVYGYTF. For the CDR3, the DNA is TGTGCCAGCAGCCCCGATGGGGGGGTCTATGGCTACACCTTC. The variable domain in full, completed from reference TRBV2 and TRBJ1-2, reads EPEVTQTPSHQVTQMGQEVILRCVPISNHLYFYWYRQILGQKVEFLVSFYNNEISEKSEIFDDQFSVERPDGSNFTLKIRSTKLEDSAMYFCASSPDGGVYGYTFGSGTRLTVV.

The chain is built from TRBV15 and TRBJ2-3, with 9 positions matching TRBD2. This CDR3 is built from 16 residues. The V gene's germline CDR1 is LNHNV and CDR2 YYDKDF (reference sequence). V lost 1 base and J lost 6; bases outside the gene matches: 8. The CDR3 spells CATSRAPLAGTDTQYF. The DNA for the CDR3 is TGTGCCACCAGCAGAGCCCCTCTAGCGGGGACGGATACGCAGTATTTT.

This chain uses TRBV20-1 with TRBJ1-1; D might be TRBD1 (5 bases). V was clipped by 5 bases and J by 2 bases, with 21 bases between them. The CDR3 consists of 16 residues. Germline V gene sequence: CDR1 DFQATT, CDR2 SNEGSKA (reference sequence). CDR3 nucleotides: TGCAGTGCTCCATGGGGACTCGGGTTTCCTAACACTGAAGCTTTCTTT. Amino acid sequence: CSAPWGLGFPNTEAFF.

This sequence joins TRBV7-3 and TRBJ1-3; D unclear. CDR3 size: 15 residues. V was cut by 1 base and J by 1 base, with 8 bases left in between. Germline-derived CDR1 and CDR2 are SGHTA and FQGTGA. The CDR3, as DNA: TGTGCCAGCAGCTTAAGCGCTTCTTCTGGAAACACCATATATTTT. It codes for CASSLSASSGNTIYF.

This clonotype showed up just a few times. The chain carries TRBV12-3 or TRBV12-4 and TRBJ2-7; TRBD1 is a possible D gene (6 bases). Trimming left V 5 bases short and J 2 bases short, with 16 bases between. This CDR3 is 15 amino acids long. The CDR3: CASSVGQSRTYEQYF. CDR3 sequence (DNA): TGTGCCAGCAGTGTCGGACAGAGCAGGACCTACGAGCAGTACTTC.

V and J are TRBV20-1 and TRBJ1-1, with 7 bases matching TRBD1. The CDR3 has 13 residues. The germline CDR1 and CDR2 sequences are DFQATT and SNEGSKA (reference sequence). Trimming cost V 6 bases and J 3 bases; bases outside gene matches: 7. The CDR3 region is CSARGQLDTEAFF. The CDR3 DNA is TGCAGTGCAAGGGGACAGTTGGACACTGAAGCTTTCTTT.